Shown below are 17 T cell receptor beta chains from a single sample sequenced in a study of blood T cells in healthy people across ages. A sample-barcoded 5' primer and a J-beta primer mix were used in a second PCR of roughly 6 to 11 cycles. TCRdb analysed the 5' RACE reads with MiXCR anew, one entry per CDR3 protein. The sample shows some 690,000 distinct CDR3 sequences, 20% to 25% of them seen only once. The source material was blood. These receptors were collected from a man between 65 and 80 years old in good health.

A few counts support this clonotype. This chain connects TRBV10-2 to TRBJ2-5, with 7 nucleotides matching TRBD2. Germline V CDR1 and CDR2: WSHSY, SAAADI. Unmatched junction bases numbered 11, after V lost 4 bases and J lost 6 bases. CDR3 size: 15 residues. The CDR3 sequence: CASSAGGGALKTQYF. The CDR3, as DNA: TGCGCCAGCAGTGCTGGGGGAGGGGCCTTGAAGACCCAGTACTTC.

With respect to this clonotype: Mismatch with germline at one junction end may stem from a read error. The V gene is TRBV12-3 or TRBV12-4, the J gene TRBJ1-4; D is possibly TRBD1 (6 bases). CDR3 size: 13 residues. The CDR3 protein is CAGSRDRNEKLFF. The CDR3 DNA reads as TGTGCCGGCAGTCGCGACAGGAATGAAAAACTGTTTTTT.

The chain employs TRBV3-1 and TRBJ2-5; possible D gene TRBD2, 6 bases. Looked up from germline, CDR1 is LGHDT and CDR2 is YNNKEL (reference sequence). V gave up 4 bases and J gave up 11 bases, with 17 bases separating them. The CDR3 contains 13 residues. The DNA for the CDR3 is TGTGCCAGCAGCCTATACCAGGGACGGGAGCAGTACTTC. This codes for CASSLYQGREQYF.

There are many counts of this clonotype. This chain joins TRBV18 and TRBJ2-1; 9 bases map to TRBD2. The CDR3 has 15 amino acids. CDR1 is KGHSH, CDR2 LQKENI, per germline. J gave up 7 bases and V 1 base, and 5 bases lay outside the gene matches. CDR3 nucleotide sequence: TGTGCCAGCTCACCACTTGCGGGGGGGCGGAATGAGCAGTTCTTC. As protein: CASSPLAGGRNEQFF.

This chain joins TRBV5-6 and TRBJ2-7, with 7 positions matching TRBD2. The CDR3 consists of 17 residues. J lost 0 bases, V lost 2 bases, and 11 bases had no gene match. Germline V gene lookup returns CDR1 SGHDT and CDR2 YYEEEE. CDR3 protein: CASSFGTTRTRSYEQYV. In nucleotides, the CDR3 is TGTGCCAGCAGCTTCGGGACTACCCGAACCCGCTCCTACGAGCAGTACGTC.

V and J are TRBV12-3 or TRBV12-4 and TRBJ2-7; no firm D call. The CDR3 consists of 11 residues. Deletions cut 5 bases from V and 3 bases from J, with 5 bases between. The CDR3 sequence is CASSNNYEQYF. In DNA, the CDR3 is TGTGCCAGCAGTAACAACTACGAGCAGTACTTC.

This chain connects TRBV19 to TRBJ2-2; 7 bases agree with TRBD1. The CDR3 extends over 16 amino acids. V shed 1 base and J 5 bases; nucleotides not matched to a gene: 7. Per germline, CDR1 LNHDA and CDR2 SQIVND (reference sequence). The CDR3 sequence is CASSIGRSGGTGELFF. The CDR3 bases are TGTGCCAGTAGTATAGGACGATCAGGGGGAACCGGGGAGCTGTTTTTT.

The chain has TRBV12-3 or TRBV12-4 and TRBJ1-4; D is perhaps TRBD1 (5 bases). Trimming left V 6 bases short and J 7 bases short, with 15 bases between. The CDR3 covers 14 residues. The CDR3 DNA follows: TGTGCCAGCAGCCACAGGCGGCCGGGTGAAAAACTGTTTTTT. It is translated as CASSHRRPGEKLFF.

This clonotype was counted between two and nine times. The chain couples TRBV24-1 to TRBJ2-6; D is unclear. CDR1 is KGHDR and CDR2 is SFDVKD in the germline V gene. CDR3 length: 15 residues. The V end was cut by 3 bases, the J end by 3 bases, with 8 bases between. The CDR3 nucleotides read TGTGCCACCAGTGATCGTAAAGGTGGGGCCAACGTCCTGACTTTC. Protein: CATSDRKGGANVLTF.

The CDR3 reads CASSYSTFWSPGNEKLFF. For the CDR3, the DNA is TGTGCCAGCAGTTACTCCACATTTTGGAGCCCGGGGAATGAAAAACTGTTTTTT. This chain connects TRBV6-5 to TRBJ1-4; D uncertain. Germline V lookup: CDR1 MNHEY, CDR2 SVGAGI. The CDR3 totals 18 residues. Deletions cut 0 bases from V and 5 bases from J, with 19 bases between.

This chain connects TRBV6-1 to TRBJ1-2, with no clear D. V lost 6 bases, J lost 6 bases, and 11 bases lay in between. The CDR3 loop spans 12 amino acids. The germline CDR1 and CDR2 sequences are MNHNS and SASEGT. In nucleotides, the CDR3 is TGTGCCAGCAGAGACTTTCCCGATGGCTACACCTTC. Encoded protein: CASRDFPDGYTF.

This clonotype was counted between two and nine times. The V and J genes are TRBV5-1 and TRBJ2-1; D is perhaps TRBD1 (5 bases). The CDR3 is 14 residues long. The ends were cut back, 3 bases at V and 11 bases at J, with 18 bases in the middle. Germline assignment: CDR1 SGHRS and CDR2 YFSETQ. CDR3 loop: CASSSDRQLDKQFF. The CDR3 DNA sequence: TGCGCCAGCAGCTCGGATCGGCAACTGGACAAGCAGTTCTTC.

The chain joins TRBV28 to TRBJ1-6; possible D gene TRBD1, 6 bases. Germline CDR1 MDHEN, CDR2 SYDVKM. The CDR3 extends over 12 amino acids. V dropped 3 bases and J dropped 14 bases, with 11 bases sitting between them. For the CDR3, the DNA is TGTGCCAGCAGTTTGCAGGGGCTTGCCCTCCACTTT. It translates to CASSLQGLALHF.

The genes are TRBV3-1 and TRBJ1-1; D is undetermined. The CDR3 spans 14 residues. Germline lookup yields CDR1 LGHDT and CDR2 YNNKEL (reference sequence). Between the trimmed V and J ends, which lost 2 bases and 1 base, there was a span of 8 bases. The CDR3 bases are TGTGCCAGCAGCCAAAGACGGCAGAACACTGAAGCTTTCTTT. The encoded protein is CASSQRRQNTEAFF.

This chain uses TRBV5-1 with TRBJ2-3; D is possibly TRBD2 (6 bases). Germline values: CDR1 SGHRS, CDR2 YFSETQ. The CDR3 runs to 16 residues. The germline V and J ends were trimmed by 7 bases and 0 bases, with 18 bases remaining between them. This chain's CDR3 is CASSPTSGHSTDTQYF. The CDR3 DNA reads TGCGCCAGCTCTCCTACAAGCGGGCATAGCACAGATACGCAGTATTTT.

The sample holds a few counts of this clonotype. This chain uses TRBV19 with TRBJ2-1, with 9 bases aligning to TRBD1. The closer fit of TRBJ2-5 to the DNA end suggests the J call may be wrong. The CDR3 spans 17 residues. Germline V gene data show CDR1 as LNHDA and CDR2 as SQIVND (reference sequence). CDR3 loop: CATSQGTGRHSQETQYF. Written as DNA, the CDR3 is TGTGCCACCTCCCAGGGGACAGGGCGACACTCACAAGAGACCCAGTACTTC.

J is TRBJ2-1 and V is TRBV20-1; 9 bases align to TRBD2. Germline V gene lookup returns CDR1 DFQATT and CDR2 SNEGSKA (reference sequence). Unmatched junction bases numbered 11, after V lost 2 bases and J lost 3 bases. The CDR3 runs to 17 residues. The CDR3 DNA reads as TGCAGTGCTAGATTATGGGGAGCGACTAGCGGCTACAATGAGCAGTTCTTC. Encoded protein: CSARLWGATSGYNEQFF.